This passage covers 30 T cell receptor beta chains from one sample sequenced in a study of blood T cell repertoires in COVID-19. The protocol was immunoSEQ multiplex PCR, while the TCRdb copy is restricted to in-frame clones and leaves out a portion. The sample has roughly 80,000 clones, 90% to 95% seen once. The sample taken for sequencing was peripheral blood. The receptors stem from a man between 60 and 70 years old with acute or convalescent COVID-19.

This clone has only one observation. The chain employs TRBV10-3 and TRBJ2-5; possibly TRBD2 for D (5 bases). CDR1 ENHRY and CDR2 SYGVKD come from the germline V gene. The CDR3 is made up of 16 amino acids. The ends were cut back, 1 base at V and 4 bases at J, with 16 bases in the middle. Written as DNA, the CDR3 is TGTGCCATCAGTGAGTTCTCTACAGCGGCCCCAGAGACCCAGTACTTC. It is translated as CAISEFSTAAPETQYF.

This chain connects TRBV2 to TRBJ1-6; 9 bases line up with TRBD1. With 6 bases clipped from V and 9 bases from J, the junction kept 3 bases outside the gene matches. The CDR3 contains 13 residues. Per germline, CDR1 SNHLY and CDR2 FYNNEI. This CDR3 is CASSEDRGSPLHF. CDR3 sequence (DNA): TGTGCCAGCAGCGAGGACAGGGGTTCACCCCTCCACTTT. Supplemented by reference TRBV2 and TRBJ1-6, the full variable domain reads EPEVTQTPSHQVTQMGQEVILRCVPISNHLYFYWYRQILGQKVEFLVSFYNNEISEKSEIFDDQFSVERPDGSNFTLKIRSTKLEDSAMYFCASSEDRGSPLHFGNGTRLTVT.

The chain has TRBV19 and TRBJ2-1, with a weak D call TRBD2 (6 bases). The CDR3 is made up of 14 amino acids. V was cut by 0 bases and J by 9 bases, with 12 bases left in between. Germline V lookup: CDR1 LNHDA, CDR2 SQIVND (reference sequence). The CDR3 spells CASSIERTTGEQFF. As DNA, the CDR3 is TGTGCCAGTAGTATAGAGCGGACTACGGGTGAGCAGTTCTTC.

The rearrangement links TRBV2 to TRBJ2-1; TRBD1 aligns across 7 bases. Per the germline V gene, CDR1 is SNHLY and CDR2 is FYNNEI. V trimming: 8 bases; J trimming: 10 bases; junction bases outside the gene matches: 14. The CDR3 is 14 amino acids. In DNA, the CDR3 is TGTGCCAGCTGTGGACAGGCATGGGGTAGGGAGCAGTTCTTC. It encodes CASCGQAWGREQFF.

The table lists this clone with a count of one. V is TRBV7-8 and J is TRBJ2-7; TRBD1 might be the D (7 bases). The CDR3 is 15 amino acids. Germline V CDR1 and CDR2: SGHVS, FQNEAQ. V gave up 4 bases and J gave up 2 bases, with 15 bases separating them. DNA of the CDR3: TGTGCCAGCAGCTCCACGGGCGGGACAGCCTACGAGCAGTACTTC. It codes for CASSSTGGTAYEQYF. Drawing the rest from reference TRBV7-8 and TRBJ2-7, the complete variable domain is GAGVSQSPRYKVAKRGQDVALRCDPISGHVSLFWYQQALGQGPEFLTYFQNEAQLDKSGLPSDRFFAERPEGSVSTLKIQRTQQEDSAVYLCASSSTGGTAYEQYFGPGTRLTVT.

This chain links TRBV28 with TRBJ2-4, with 7 bases identical to TRBD1. The germline CDR1 and CDR2 sequences are MDHEN and SYDVKM. This CDR3 has 16 amino acids. Trimming removed 7 bases from V and 0 bases from J; junction bases left unmatched: 9. The CDR3 DNA reads as TGTGCCAGCACCAAGACAGGGCCTCTAGCCAAAAACATTCAGTACTTC. Translation: CASTKTGPLAKNIQYF.

The chain combines TRBV5-6 with TRBJ2-3; D is perhaps TRBD2 (5 bases). CDR1 and CDR2 from the germline V gene are SGHDT and YYEEEE. Trimming shortened V by 0 bases and J by 1 base, and 12 bases separated the two germline ends. This CDR3 has 16 residues. The CDR3 loop reads CASSLGAGLGTDTQYF. CDR3 in DNA: TGTGCCAGCAGCTTGGGGGCGGGTCTCGGCACAGATACGCAGTATTTT.

The chain employs TRBV3-1 (or the pseudogene TRBV3-2) and TRBJ2-3; TRBD1 might be the D (5 bases). V lost 4 bases to trimming and J lost 6 bases, with 14 bases between them. Germline loops: CDR1 LGHDT, CDR2 YNNKEL (reference sequence). This CDR3 contains 14 residues. CDR3 in DNA: TGTGCCAGCAGCCCGGACACAATAAGGGATACGCAGTATTTT. Translated: CASSPDTIRDTQYF.

The count of this clone is one. The V call is TRBV9, the J call TRBJ2-3, with D maybe TRBD2 (5 bases). V was trimmed by 3 bases and J by 6 bases, leaving 11 bases between them. The CDR3 loop spans 13 amino acids. CDR1 and CDR2 from the germline V gene are SGDLS and YYNGEE. CDR3 sequence reads: CASSDSGRDTQYF. The CDR3, as DNA: TGTGCCAGCAGCGACAGCGGCCGGGATACGCAGTATTTT. Based on the CDR3 plus reference TRBV9 and TRBJ2-3, the full variable domain is DSGVTQTPKHLITATGQRVTLRCSPRSGDLSVYWYQQSLDQGLQFLIQYYNGEERAKGNILERFSAQQFPDLHSELNLSSLELGDSALYFCASSDSGRDTQYFGPGTRLTVL.

CDR3 sequence (DNA): TGTGCCAGCAGTTACGTCTCAGGGGAACGGGAGGATCAGCCCCAGCATTTT. As protein: CASSYVSGEREDQPQHF. The chain is built from TRBV6-2 or TRBV6-3 and TRBJ1-5; D possibly corresponds to TRBD1 (6 bases). Germline V gene data show CDR1 as MNHEY and CDR2 as SVGEGT. The CDR3 length is 17 residues. V dropped 2 bases and J dropped 5 bases, with 19 bases sitting between them.

In its sample, this clone was seen a few times. This sequence joins TRBV4-3 and TRBJ2-5; TRBD2 matches at 9 bases. The germline V gene encodes CDR1 LGHNA and CDR2 YSLEER. This CDR3 is built from 14 residues. V lost 4 bases and J lost 5; bases outside the gene matches: 5. The CDR3 bases are TGCGCCAGCAGCCCTTTAGCGGGAGATGAGACCCAGTACTTC. The encoded protein is CASSPLAGDETQYF.

The V gene is TRBV5-1, the J gene TRBJ1-1; D remains unclear. Germline CDR1 SGHRS, CDR2 YFSETQ. V was pared by 0 bases and J by 4 bases, with 7 bases between. This CDR3 has 13 residues. CDR3 sequence reads: CASSLGGSTEAFF. As DNA, the CDR3 is TGCGCCAGCAGCTTGGGAGGGAGCACTGAAGCTTTCTTT.

The chain joins TRBV6-5 to TRBJ1-4, with TRBD1 identical over 11 bases. Germline loops: CDR1 MNHEY, CDR2 SVGAGI. The CDR3 extends over 16 amino acids. Trimming took 3 bases from V and 6 from J; bases not matched to a gene: 6. CDR3 sequence reads: CASSYHRTGGDEKLFF. For the CDR3, the DNA is TGTGCCAGCAGTTATCATAGGACAGGGGGCGATGAAAAACTGTTTTTT.

The chain has TRBV13 and TRBJ2-2; TRBD2 aligns across 8 bases. V lost 2 bases and J lost 1; bases outside the gene matches: 6. The CDR3 contains 17 residues. Germline V gene lookup returns CDR1 PRHDT and CDR2 FYEKMQ (reference sequence). CDR3 protein: CASSLQREFGNTGELFF. The CDR3 DNA follows: TGTGCCAGCAGCTTACAGCGGGAGTTCGGGAACACCGGGGAGCTGTTTTTT.

The chain recombines TRBV18 with TRBJ2-7; a weak D match, TRBD1 (6 bases). The V end lost 3 bases, the J end lost 0 bases, and 15 bases lay between the germline ends. The V gene's germline CDR1 is KGHSH and CDR2 LQKENI. The CDR3 runs to 16 residues. The CDR3: CASSPTGTINSYEQYF. The CDR3 DNA follows: TGTGCCAGCTCACCTACCGGGACAATCAACTCCTACGAGCAGTACTTC.

The chain carries TRBV7-2 and TRBJ2-5; D may be TRBD2 (6 bases). The CDR3 consists of 15 residues. Trimming stripped 5 bases from V and 1 base from J, with 14 bases between. Germline loops: CDR1 SGHTA, CDR2 FQGNSA. The CDR3 region is CASSPGAGPQETQYF. The CDR3 DNA reads as TGTGCCAGCAGCCCAGGTGCGGGACCCCAAGAGACCCAGTACTTC.

J is TRBJ1-2 and V is TRBV28; D not resolved. The CDR3 has 13 amino acids. V was clipped by 2 bases and J by 2 bases, with 6 bases between them. In germline, CDR1 is MDHEN, CDR2 SYDVKM. The CDR3 reads CASSLDTNYGYTF. Written as DNA, the CDR3 is TGTGCCAGCAGTTTAGACACGAACTATGGCTACACCTTC.

This chain connects TRBV7-9 to TRBJ2-7; 13 nucleotides align to TRBD2. CDR3 length equals 15 residues. Germline assignment: CDR1 SEHNR and CDR2 FQNEAQ (reference sequence). V gave up 6 bases and J gave up 6 bases; unmatched junction bases: 8. The CDR3 sequence is CASSPWTSGSGEQYF. The CDR3 DNA follows: TGTGCCAGCAGTCCGTGGACTAGCGGGAGCGGCGAGCAGTACTTC.

The genes are TRBV10-3 and TRBJ1-6, with 7 nucleotides matching TRBD1. Germline lookup yields CDR1 ENHRY and CDR2 SYGVKD. This CDR3 comprises 14 residues. Trimming cost V 6 bases and J 4 bases; bases outside gene matches: 3. The CDR3 coding sequence is TGTGCCATCAGACAGACAGGGTATAATTCACCCCTCCACTTT. This translates into CAIRQTGYNSPLHF.

The rearrangement joins TRBV5-1 to TRBJ1-6; the match to TRBD1 covers 8 bases. The trim removed 7 bases at V and 5 bases at J, leaving 11 bases unmatched. Germline V lookup: CDR1 SGHRS, CDR2 YFSETQ. This CDR3 comprises 16 residues. The CDR3 is CASALQGDNDNSPLHF. The CDR3 DNA sequence: TGCGCCAGCGCCCTACAGGGGGATAACGATAATTCACCCCTCCACTTT. Variable domain in full (rest from reference TRBV5-1 and TRBJ1-6): KAGVTQTPRYLIKTRGQQVTLSCSPISGHRSVSWYQQTPGQGLQFLFEYFSETQRNKGNFPGRFSGRQFSNSRSEMNVSTLELGDSALYLCASALQGDNDNSPLHFGNGTRLTVT.

V is TRBV12-3 or TRBV12-4 and J is TRBJ2-7; the D is unclear. The CDR3 totals 11 residues. The V end was cut by 4 bases, the J end by 6 bases, with 7 bases between. The chain's CDR3 is CASSSRSEQYF. The DNA for the CDR3 is TGTGCCAGCAGTTCCCGGTCCGAGCAGTACTTC.

The chain joins TRBV18 to TRBJ2-1; 9 positions match TRBD1. From germline, CDR1 is KGHSH and CDR2 LQKENI. The CDR3 runs 14 residues. V lost 2 bases and J lost 13; bases outside the gene matches: 9. In DNA form, the CDR3 reads TGTGCCAGCTCACCAAATATCGACAGGGGGGAACAGTTCTTC. As protein: CASSPNIDRGEQFF.

This clone occurred a few times. The chain joins TRBV20-1 to TRBJ2-7; TRBD1 matches 9 bases. Germline V CDR1 and CDR2: DFQATT, SNEGSKA (reference sequence). This CDR3 is built from 16 residues. V lost 3 bases, J lost 0 bases, and 9 bases stayed unmatched. The CDR3 spells CSASDLDRGYSYEQYF. The CDR3 region has the DNA TGCAGTGCTAGTGACTTGGACAGGGGATACTCCTACGAGCAGTACTTC.

This clone was detected once. The V gene is TRBV24-1, the J gene TRBJ2-1; D gene ambiguous. CDR1 and CDR2 from the germline V gene are KGHDR and SFDVKD. The CDR3 extends over 13 amino acids. The V and J ends lost 4 bases and 0 bases respectively, with 3 bases between them. Here the CDR3 reads CATSESSYNEQFF. Written as DNA, the CDR3 is TGTGCCACCAGTGAGAGCTCCTACAATGAGCAGTTCTTC.

This rearrangement joins TRBV11-3 to TRBJ2-5; 8 bases fit TRBD1. Looked up from germline, CDR1 is SGHNT and CDR2 is YENEEA. CDR3 length equals 14 residues. Trimming removed 5 bases from V and 9 bases from J; junction bases left unmatched: 11. The CDR3 region has the DNA TGTGCCAGCAGCCCCCGGACAGGGAAGGTTCCCCAGTACTTC. Translation: CASSPRTGKVPQYF.

This sequence joins TRBV6-5 and TRBJ2-3; TRBD2 matches at 7 bases. From germline, CDR1 is MNHEY and CDR2 SVGAGI. The CDR3 totals 14 residues. V gave up 3 bases and J gave up 11 bases; unmatched junction bases: 11. CDR3 protein: CASSYGWEGEGQYF. Written as DNA, the CDR3 is TGTGCCAGCAGTTATGGTTGGGAGGGAGAGGGGCAGTATTTT.

The rearrangement uses TRBV11-3 and TRBJ2-7; 12 bases match TRBD2. CDR3 length equals 13 residues. Per the germline V gene, CDR1 is SGHNT and CDR2 is YENEEA. V lost 5 bases and J lost 12; bases outside the gene matches: 8. The CDR3 here is CASSLAGLAGSYF. The CDR3 coding sequence is TGTGCCAGCAGCCTCGCGGGACTAGCGGGTTCGTACTTC.

The table lists this clone with a count of one. The J gene is TRBJ1-5, the V gene TRBV29-1; 7 bases match TRBD1. Trimming took 7 bases from V and 5 from J; bases not matched to a gene: 8. Per the germline V gene, CDR1 is SQVTM and CDR2 is ANQGSEA. CDR3 length: 13 amino acids. The CDR3 spells CSGQTGSDQPQHF. Written as DNA, the CDR3 is TGCAGCGGTCAGACAGGGTCCGATCAGCCCCAGCATTTT.

This clone was seen more than once but under ten times. The V and J genes are TRBV6-6 and TRBJ2-1, with 13 positions matching TRBD2. V gave up 6 bases and J gave up 4 bases; unmatched junction bases: 15. Germline assignment: CDR1 MNHNY and CDR2 SVGAGI (reference sequence). There are 19 residues in the CDR3. The CDR3 nucleotides are TGTGCCAGCAGCTTCCGAAGGACTAGCGGGAGAAGCCTATACAATGAGCAGTTCTTC. It encodes CASSFRRTSGRSLYNEQFF.

The rearrangement joins TRBV6-2 or TRBV6-3 to TRBJ2-1, with 8 bases fitting TRBD1. Germline V CDR1 and CDR2: MNHEY, SVGEGT. The J segment lost 2 bases and the V segment lost 6 bases, leaving 9 bases of the junction unmatched. The CDR3 is made up of 16 amino acids. The CDR3 loop reads CASSKPTGAPYNEQFF. As DNA, the CDR3 is TGTGCCAGCAGCAAGCCGACAGGGGCCCCCTACAATGAGCAGTTCTTC.